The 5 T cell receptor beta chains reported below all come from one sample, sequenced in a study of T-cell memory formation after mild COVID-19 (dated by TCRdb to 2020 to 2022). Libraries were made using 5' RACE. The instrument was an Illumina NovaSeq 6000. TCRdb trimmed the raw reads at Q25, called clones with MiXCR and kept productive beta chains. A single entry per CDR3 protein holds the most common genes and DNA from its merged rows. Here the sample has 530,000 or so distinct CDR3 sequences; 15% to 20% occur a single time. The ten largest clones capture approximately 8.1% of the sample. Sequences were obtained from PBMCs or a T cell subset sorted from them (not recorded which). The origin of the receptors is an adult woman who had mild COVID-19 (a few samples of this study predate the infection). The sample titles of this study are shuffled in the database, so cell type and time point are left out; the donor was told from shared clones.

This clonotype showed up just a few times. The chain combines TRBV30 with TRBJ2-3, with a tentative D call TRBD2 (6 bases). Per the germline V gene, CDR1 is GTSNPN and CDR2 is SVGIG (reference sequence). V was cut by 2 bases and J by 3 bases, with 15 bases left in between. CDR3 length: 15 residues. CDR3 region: CAWSPGGIRTDTQYF. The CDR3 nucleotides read TGTGCCTGGAGTCCGGGCGGGATAAGGACAGATACGCAGTATTTT.

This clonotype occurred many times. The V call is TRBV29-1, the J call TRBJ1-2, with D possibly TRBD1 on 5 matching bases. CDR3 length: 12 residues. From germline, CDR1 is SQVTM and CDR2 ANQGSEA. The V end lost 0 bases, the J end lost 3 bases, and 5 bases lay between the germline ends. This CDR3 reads CSVEDRDYGYTF. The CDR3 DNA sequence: TGCAGCGTTGAAGACAGGGACTATGGCTACACCTTC. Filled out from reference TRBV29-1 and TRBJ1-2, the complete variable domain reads SAVISQKPSRDICQRGTSLTIQCQVDSQVTMMFWYRQQPGQSLTLIATANQGSEATYESGFVIDKFPISRPNLTFSTLTVSNMSPEDSSIYLCSVEDRDYGYTFGSGTRLTVV.

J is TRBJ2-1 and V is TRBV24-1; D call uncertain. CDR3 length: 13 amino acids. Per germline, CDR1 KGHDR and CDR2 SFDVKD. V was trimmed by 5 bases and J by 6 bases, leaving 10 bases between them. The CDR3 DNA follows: TGTGCCACCAGTGGGCATAACATCAATGAGCAGTTCTTC. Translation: CATSGHNINEQFF.

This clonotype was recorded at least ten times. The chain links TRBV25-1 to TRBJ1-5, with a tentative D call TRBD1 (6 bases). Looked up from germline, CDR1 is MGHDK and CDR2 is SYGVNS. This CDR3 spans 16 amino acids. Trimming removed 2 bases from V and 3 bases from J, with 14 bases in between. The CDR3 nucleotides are TGTGCCAGCAGTGAAAGGGGGGGACATATCAATCAGCCCCAGCATTTT. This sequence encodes CASSERGGHINQPQHF.

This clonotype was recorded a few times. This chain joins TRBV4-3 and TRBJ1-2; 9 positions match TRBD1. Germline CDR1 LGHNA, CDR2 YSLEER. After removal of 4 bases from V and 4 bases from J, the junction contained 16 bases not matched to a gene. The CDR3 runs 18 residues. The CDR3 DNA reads TGCGCCAGCAGCCTCCATAGCTCGACAGGGGGTAACCTCTATGGCTACACCTTC. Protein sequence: CASSLHSSTGGNLYGYTF.